The clone carrying this TCR beta chain was counted a few times. Its antigen is still unknown. This sample was taken from a study of identical twins. Study-wide results and limits: The models gave estimates that fell short of the out-of-frame TCR alpha sharing seen in monozygotic twins. Invariant cells of the MAIT and iNKT types might have partly distorted the zero-insertion analyses. Whereas memory repertoires showed no such difference, abundant cord blood beta clonotypes carried fewer insertions.

TCRdb re-called the 5' RACE reads through MiXCR, storing one row per CDR3 protein. The table lists 550,000 to 700,000 distinct CDR3 sequences, just under 10% of them singletons. In every case, the donor was a healthy Caucasian. Germline CDR1 and CDR2: SGHAT and FQNNGV. V was pared by 1 base and J by 3 bases, with 9 bases between. The CDR3 totals 14 residues. Another study also made use of these data, one on yellow fever vaccine responses in identical twins.

This TCR came from a woman younger than 30 in good health. Sequencing was done on a sample of PBMCs. The chain links TRBV11-2 to TRBJ1-1; D is undetermined. The DNA for the CDR3 is TGTGCCAGCAGCTTAGGGAAAGCGCACACTGAAGCTTTCTTT. This sequence encodes CASSLGKAHTEAFF.